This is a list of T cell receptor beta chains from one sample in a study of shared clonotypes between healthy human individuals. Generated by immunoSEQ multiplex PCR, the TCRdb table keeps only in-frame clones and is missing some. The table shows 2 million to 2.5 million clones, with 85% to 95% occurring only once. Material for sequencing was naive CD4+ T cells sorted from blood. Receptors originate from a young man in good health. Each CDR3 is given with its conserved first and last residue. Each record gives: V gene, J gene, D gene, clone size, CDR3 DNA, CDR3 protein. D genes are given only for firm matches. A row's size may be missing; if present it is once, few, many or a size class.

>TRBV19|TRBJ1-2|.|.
TGTGCCAGTAGTACATCAGGATCAGGCTATGGCTACACCTTC
CASSTSGSGYGYTF
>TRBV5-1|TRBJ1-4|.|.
TGCGCCAGCAATCATTGGGGCCAGGTGGGCGAAAAACTGTTTTTT
CASNHWGQVGEKLFF
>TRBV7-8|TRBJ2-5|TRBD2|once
TGTGCCAGCAGCTTAGCGCATCCAGCGGGGTTCCAAGAGACCCAGTACTTC
CASSLAHPAGFQETQYF
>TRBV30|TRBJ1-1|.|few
TGTGCCTGGAGTATTCGCACTGAAGCTTTCTTT
CAWSIRTEAFF
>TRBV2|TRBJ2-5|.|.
TGTGCCAGCACTCGCGGGGTCCGGGAGACCCAGTACTTC
CASTRGVRETQYF
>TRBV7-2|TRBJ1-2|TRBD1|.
TGTGCCAGCAGCTCTACCCGACAGGGAGGGTATGGCTACACCTTC
CASSSTRQGGYGYTF
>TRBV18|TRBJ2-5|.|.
TGTGCCAGCTCACCACGAGGCAGTAAACAAGAGACCCAGTACTTC
CASSPRGSKQETQYF
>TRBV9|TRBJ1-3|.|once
TGTGCCAGCAGCGTAGCGCCAGGGGTTCCCTCTGGAAACACCATATATTTT
CASSVAPGVPSGNTIYF
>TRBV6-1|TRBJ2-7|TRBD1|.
TGTGCCAGCAGTGACGGGCCGGGACAGTTCTCCTACGAGCAGTACTTC
CASSDGPGQFSYEQYF
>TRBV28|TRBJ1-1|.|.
TGTGCCATCTCGGGCCGGGTACACACTGAAGCTTTCTTT
CAISGRVHTEAFF
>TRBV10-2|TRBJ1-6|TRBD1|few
TGCGCCAGCAGTGAGTCGGGGGACAGTCGGTCACCCCTCCACTTT
CASSESGDSRSPLHF
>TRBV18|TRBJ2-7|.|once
TGTGCCAGCTCACCACCAGGGGTGGAGCAGTACTTC
CASSPPGVEQYF
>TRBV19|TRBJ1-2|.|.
TGTGCCAGTAGTATAGAGACAGCGTATGGCTACACCTTC
CASSIETAYGYTF
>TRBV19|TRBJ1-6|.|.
TGTGCCAGTAGTATCCAGGTTCTAAGGGGCCCACCCCTCCACTTT
CASSIQVLRGPPLHF
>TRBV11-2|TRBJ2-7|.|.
TGTGCCAGCAGCTCGACTTCCGGACCCTACGAGCAGTACTTC
CASSSTSGPYEQYF
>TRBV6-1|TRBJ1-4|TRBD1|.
TGTGCCAGCACCAGGGGGCCGGGAAAACTGTTTTTT
CASTRGPGKLFF
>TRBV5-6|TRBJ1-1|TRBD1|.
TGTGCCAGCAGCTTGTGGGACAGGTGGAACACTGAAGCTTTCTTT
CASSLWDRWNTEAFF
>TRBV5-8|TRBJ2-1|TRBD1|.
TGTGCCAGCAGCGATAACAGGGGCCACAATGAGCAGTTCTTC
CASSDNRGHNEQFF
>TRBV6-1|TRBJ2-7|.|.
TGTGCCAGCAGTGAGGAGATTACCGTCGACTCCTACGAGCAGTACTTC
CASSEEITVDSYEQYF
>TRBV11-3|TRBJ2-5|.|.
TGTGCCAGCAGCTTAACGGGAGTAGGGACCCAGTACTTC
CASSLTGVGTQYF
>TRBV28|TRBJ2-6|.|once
TGTGCCAGCAGTTTACCCAGCTCTGGGGCCAACGTCCTGACTTTC
CASSLPSSGANVLTF
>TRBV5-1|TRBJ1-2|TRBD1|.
TGCGCCAGCAGCCCCGACAGGGGCGGCTACACCTTC
CASSPDRGGYTF
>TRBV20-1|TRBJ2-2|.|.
TGCAGTGCTCCCCCGACCGGGGAGCTGTTTTTT
CSAPPTGELFF
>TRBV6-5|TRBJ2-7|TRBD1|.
TGTGCCAGCAGGACACAGGGGGCGGACCACGAGCAGTACTTC
CASRTQGADHEQYF
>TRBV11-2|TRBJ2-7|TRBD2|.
TGTGCCAGCAGCTCTAGCGGGGGGGCGTACGAGCAGTACTTC
CASSSSGGAYEQYF
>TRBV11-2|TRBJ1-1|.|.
TGTGCCAGCAGCCTACTAGGGGTCCGGAACACTGAAGCTTTCTTT
CASSLLGVRNTEAFF
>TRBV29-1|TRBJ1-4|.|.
TGCAGCGTTTCCGCTACGGGGACAACTAATGAAAAACTGTTTTTT
CSVSATGTTNEKLFF
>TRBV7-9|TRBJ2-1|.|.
TGTGCCACCCGACTAGGGGGTGTCGCCTACAATGAGCAGTTCTTC
CATRLGGVAYNEQFF
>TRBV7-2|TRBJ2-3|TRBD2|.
TGTGCCAGCAGCCCTGGACTAGCGGGATGGCGTCCGCAGTATTTT
CASSPGLAGWRPQYF
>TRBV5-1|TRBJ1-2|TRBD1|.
TGCGCCAGCAGCCTCGGACAGGGACCTAACTATGGCTACACCTTC
CASSLGQGPNYGYTF
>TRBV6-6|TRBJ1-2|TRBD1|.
TGTGCCAGCAGCCTGACTGAGGGGGCGCCCAACTATGGCTACACCTTC
CASSLTEGAPNYGYTF
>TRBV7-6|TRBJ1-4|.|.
TGTGCCAGCAGCGGGGGCAGGGCCAATGAAAAACTGTTTTTT
CASSGGRANEKLFF
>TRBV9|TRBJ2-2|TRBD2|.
TGTGCCAGCAGCGTAGCTCTCGGACTAGCGGGAGGCGGGGAGCTGTTTTTT
CASSVALGLAGGGELFF
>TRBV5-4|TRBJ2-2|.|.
TGTGCCAGCAGCTCACTAGTTGCCGGGGAGCTGTTTTTT
CASSSLVAGELFF
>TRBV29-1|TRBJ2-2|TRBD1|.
TGCAGCGTCCGCACCCGTACAGGGGACACCGGGGAGCTGTTTTTT
CSVRTRTGDTGELFF
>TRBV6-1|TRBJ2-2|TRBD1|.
TGTGCCAGTAGGGACAGGGGCGACGCCGGGGAGCTGTTTTTT
CASRDRGDAGELFF
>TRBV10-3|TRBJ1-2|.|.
TGTGCCATCCTCCCGAGGGCCGGTACGGGCTACACCTTC
CAILPRAGTGYTF
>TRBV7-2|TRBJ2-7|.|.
TGTGCCAGCAGCTTAGTCTGGGATGTCCGGGCAGGCGAGCAGTACTTC
CASSLVWDVRAGEQYF
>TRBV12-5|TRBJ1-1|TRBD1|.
TGTGCTAGTGTCCTGACAGGGAAGAACACTGAAGCTTTCTTT
CASVLTGKNTEAFF
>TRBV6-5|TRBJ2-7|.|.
TGTGCCAGCAGGGACCTAGGTTTCGGTCCCTACGAGCAGTACTTC
CASRDLGFGPYEQYF
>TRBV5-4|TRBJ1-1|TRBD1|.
TGTGCCAGCAGCTGGGAGGGGGCGGCGAACACTGAAGCTTTCTTT
CASSWEGAANTEAFF
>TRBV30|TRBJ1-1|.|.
TGTGCCTGGAGTTATAGGGGGAACACTGAAGCTTTCTTT
CAWSYRGNTEAFF
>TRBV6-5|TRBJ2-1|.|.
TGTGCCAGCAGTCCAGAGGGGGGTTATTACAATGAGCAGTTCTTC
CASSPEGGYYNEQFF
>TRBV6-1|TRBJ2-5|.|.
TGTGCCAGCGTGGTCGAATTGCAAGAGACCCAGTACTTC
CASVVELQETQYF
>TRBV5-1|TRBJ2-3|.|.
TGCGCCAGCAGCTTGGGGGCAGGGCCTAACACAGATACGCAGTATTTT
CASSLGAGPNTDTQYF
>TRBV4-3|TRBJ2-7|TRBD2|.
TGCGCCAGCAGCCAAGATCTAGCGGGCCAGGGCGAGCAGTACTTC
CASSQDLAGQGEQYF
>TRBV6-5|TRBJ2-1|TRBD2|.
TGTGCCAGTCGACTAGCGGGCCTCACCTACAATGAGCAGTTCTTC
CASRLAGLTYNEQFF
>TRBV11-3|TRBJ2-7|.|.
TGTGCCGACCCCCCGGCAGGGAAGTACGAGCAGTACTTC
CADPPAGKYEQYF
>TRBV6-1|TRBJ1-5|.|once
TGTGCCAGCAGTGAAGGAGGGCCTGGAAGCAATCAGCCCCAGCATTTT
CASSEGGPGSNQPQHF
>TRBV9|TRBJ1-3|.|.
TGTGCCAGCAGCAGAGACAGGTGGCCTGGAAACACCATATATTTT
CASSRDRWPGNTIYF
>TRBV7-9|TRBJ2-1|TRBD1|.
TGTGCCAGCAGCTTACTCAGACAGGGTTACTCCTACAATGAGCAGTTCTTC
CASSLLRQGYSYNEQFF
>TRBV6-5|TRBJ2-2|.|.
TGTGCCAGCAGATGGACTACAAACACCGGGGAGCTGTTTTTT
CASRWTTNTGELFF
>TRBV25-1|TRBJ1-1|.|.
TGTGCCAGCAGTCGGCTCACTGAAGCTTTCTTT
CASSRLTEAFF
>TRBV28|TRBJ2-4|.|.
TGTGCCAGCAACTCCCTCTCGTCGGGCAAAAACATTCAGTACTTC
CASNSLSSGKNIQYF